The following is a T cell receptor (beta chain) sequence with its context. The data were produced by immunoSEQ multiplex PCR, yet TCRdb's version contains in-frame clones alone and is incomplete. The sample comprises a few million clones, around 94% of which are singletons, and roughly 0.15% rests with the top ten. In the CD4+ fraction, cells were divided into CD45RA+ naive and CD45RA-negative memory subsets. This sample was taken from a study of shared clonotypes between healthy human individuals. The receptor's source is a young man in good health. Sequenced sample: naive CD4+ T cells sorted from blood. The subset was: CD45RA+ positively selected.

CDR3 sequence reads: CASMRSGRENTGELFF. The CDR3 DNA reads TGTGCCAGTATGAGAAGCGGGAGAGAGAACACCGGGGAGCTGTTTTTT. V usage is TRBV19 and J usage is TRBJ2-2, with 8 bases that match TRBD2. The ends lost 7 bases at V and 1 base at J; junction bases unmatched: 8. This CDR3 spans 16 amino acids. Germline-derived CDR1 and CDR2 are LNHDA and SQIVND (reference sequence).